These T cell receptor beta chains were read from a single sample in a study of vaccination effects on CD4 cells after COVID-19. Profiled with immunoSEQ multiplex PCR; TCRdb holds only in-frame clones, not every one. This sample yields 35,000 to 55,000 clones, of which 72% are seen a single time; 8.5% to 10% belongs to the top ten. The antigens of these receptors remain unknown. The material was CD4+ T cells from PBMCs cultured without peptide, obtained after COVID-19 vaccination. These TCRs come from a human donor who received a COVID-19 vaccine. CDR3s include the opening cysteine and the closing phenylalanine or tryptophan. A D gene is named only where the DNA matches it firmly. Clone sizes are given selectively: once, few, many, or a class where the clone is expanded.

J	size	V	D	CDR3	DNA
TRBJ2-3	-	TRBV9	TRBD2	CASSLAGVSTSTDTQYF	TGTGCCAGCAGCCTAGCGGGGGTATCTACTAGCACAGATACGCAGTATTTT
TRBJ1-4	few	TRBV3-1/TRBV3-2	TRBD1	CASTGTGEKLFF	TGTGCCAGTACCGGGACAGGTGAAAAACTGTTTTTT
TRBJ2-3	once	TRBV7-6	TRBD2	CASSLPLAGGPNTQYF	TGTGCCAGCAGCTTACCACTAGCGGGGGGCCCGAATACGCAGTATTTT
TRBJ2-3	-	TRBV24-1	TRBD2	CATSGTTSGGADFWTDTQYF	TGTGCCACCAGTGGCACGACTAGCGGGGGGGCCGATTTTTGGACAGATACGCAGTATTTT
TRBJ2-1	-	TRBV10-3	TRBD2	CAISESSGLAGGSEQFF	TGTGCCATCAGTGAGTCGAGCGGGCTAGCGGGAGGTTCTGAGCAGTTCTTC
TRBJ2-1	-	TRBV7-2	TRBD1	CASSLVPGQLSSYNEQFF	TGTGCCAGCAGCTTAGTTCCGGGACAGTTGAGCTCCTACAATGAGCAGTTCTTC
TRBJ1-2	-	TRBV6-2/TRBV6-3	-	CASSYSISLNGYTF	TGTGCCAGCAGTTACTCGATCAGCCTCAACGGCTACACCTTC
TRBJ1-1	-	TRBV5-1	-	CASSFENGIEAFF	TGCGCCAGCAGCTTCGAGAACGGCATTGAAGCTTTCTTT
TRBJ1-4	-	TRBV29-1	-	CSVEDLAPTGEKLFF	TGCAGCGTTGAAGATCTGGCGCCGACGGGCGAAAAACTGTTTTTT
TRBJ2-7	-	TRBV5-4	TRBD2	CASSPSPGLAAEQYF	TGTGCCAGCAGCCCATCCCCGGGACTAGCGGCCGAGCAGTACTTC
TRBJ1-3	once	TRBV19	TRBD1	CASSIVSGTGRGNTIYF	TGTGCCAGTAGTATAGTGTCCGGGACAGGAAGAGGAAACACCATATATTTT
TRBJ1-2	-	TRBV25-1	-	CASSVAGAVPYGYTF	TGTGCCAGCAGTGTTGCTGGGGCTGTCCCCTATGGCTACACCTTC
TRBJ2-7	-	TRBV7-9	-	CASSLARTSSYEQYF	TGTGCCAGCAGCTTAGCCAGGACGAGCTCCTACGAGCAGTACTTC
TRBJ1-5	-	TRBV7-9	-	CASSHRGAAQPQHF	TGTGCCAGCAGCCACCGCGGGGCGGCTCAGCCCCAGCATTTT
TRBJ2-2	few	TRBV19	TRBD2	CASSPSGENTGELFF	TGTGCCAGTAGCCCTAGCGGGGAGAACACCGGGGAGCTGTTTTTT
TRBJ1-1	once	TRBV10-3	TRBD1	CAIVGGTGAHTEAFF	TGTGCCATCGTGGGGGGGACAGGGGCCCACACTGAAGCTTTCTTT
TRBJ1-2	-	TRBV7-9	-	CASSLRGGVAHYGYTF	TGTGCCAGCAGCCTAAGGGGGGGGGTGGCCCACTATGGCTACACCTTC
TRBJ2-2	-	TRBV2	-	CASSDRGYGSTGELFF	TGTGCCAGCAGTGACCGGGGGTATGGGAGCACCGGGGAGCTGTTTTTT
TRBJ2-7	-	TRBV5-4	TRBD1	CASSLRQGGEQYF	TGTGCCAGCAGCCTAAGACAGGGGGGCGAGCAGTACTTC
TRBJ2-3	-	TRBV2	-	CASNWVGPSTDTQYF	TGTGCCAGCAATTGGGTGGGCCCTAGCACAGATACGCAGTATTTT
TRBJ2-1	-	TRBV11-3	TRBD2	CASSRGGSGYHNEQFF	TGTGCCAGCAGCCGGGGGGGCAGCGGATATCACAATGAGCAGTTCTTC
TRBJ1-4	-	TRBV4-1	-	CASSQWTKDEKLFF	TGCGCCAGCAGCCAATGGACAAAGGATGAAAAACTGTTTTTT
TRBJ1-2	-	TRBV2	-	CASFGAVRGYTF	TGTGCCAGCTTTGGGGCCGTTCGAGGCTACACCTTC
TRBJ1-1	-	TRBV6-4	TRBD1	CASSDSPRGHTEAFF	TGTGCCAGCAGTGACTCCCCCAGGGGGCACACTGAAGCTTTCTTT
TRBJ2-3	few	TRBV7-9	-	CASSLYSTDTQYF	TGTGCCAGCAGCTTATATAGCACAGATACGCAGTATTTT
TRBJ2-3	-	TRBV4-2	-	CASSSRRGATDTQYF	TGTGCCAGCAGCTCCCGGCGAGGCGCAACAGATACGCAGTATTTT
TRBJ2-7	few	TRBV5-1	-	CASSLDMGGGDEQYF	TGCGCCAGCAGCCTGGATATGGGCGGTGGGGACGAGCAGTACTTC
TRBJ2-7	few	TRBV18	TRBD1	CASSLTRQGGYEQYF	TGTGCCAGCTCTCTAACCCGACAGGGGGGCTACGAGCAGTACTTC
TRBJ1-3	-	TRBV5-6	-	CASSLWSSGNTIYF	TGTGCCAGCAGCTTGTGGAGCTCTGGAAACACCATATATTTT
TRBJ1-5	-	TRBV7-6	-	CASTPLDGTVNSNQPQHF	TGTGCCAGCACCCCCCTAGATGGAACAGTTAATAGCAATCAGCCCCAGCATTTT
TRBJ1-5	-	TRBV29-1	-	CSAAGHPYSNQPQHF	TGCAGCGCTGCTGGGCACCCCTATAGCAATCAGCCCCAGCATTTT
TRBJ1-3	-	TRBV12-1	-	CASSYPQVTSGNTIYF	TGTGCCAGCAGCTACCCACAGGTAACCTCTGGAAACACCATATATTTT
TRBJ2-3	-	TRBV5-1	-	CASSLADTQYF	TGCGCCAGCAGCTTGGCAGATACGCAGTATTTT
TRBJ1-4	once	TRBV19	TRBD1	CATIEGGFSEKLFF	TGTGCCACTATCGAAGGGGGCTTTTCAGAAAAACTGTTTTTT
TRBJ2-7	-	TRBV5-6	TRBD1	CASSLYGDRASYEQYF	TGTGCCAGCAGCTTGTATGGTGACAGGGCCTCCTACGAGCAGTACTTC
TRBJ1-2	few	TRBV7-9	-	CASSSGSIRAYGYTF	TGTGCCAGCAGCTCTGGGAGTATCCGGGCTTATGGCTACACCTTC
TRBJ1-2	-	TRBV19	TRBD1	CASSVGQGWDYGYTF	TGTGCCAGTAGTGTCGGACAGGGGTGGGACTATGGCTACACCTTC
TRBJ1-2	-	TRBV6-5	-	CASSYSGEVDGYTF	TGTGCCAGCAGTTACTCTGGGGAAGTGGATGGCTACACCTTC
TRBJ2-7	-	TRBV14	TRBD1	CASSQDKWTGVNEQYF	TGTGCCAGCAGCCAAGATAAGTGGACAGGGGTTAACGAGCAGTACTTC
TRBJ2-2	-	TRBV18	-	CASSAGTTNTGELFF	TGTGCCAGCTCAGCCGGGACAACGAACACCGGGGAGCTGTTTTTT
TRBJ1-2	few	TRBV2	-	CASSAQGSVWYGYTF	TGTGCCAGCAGTGCACAGGGTTCGGTATGGTATGGCTACACCTTC
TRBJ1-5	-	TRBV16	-	CASSQSEQEGQPQHF	TGTGCCAGCAGCCAATCGGAACAGGAAGGACAGCCCCAGCATTTT
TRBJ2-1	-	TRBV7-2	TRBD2	CASSWGGSGGAEFF	TGTGCCAGCAGCTGGGGTGGTAGCGGGGGGGCGGAGTTCTTC
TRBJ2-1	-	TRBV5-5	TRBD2	CASSLLTSGNLYNEQFF	TGTGCCAGCAGCTTATTAACTAGCGGGAACCTTTACAATGAGCAGTTCTTC
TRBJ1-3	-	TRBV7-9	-	CASSLARSGPPGNTIYF	TGTGCCAGCAGCTTAGCGAGATCGGGCCCCCCTGGAAACACCATATATTTT
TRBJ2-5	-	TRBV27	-	CASRGLQETQYF	TGTGCCAGCAGGGGCCTCCAAGAGACCCAGTACTTC
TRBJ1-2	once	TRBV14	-	CASSPWRDGYTF	TGTGCCAGCAGCCCGTGGCGGGATGGCTACACCTTC
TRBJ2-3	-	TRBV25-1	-	CASSEFFGADTQYF	TGTGCCAGCAGTGAATTTTTTGGGGCGGATACGCAGTATTTT
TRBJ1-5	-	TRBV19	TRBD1	CASDREGNQPQHF	TGTGCCAGTGACAGGGAGGGGAATCAGCCCCAGCATTTT
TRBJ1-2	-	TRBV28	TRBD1	CASSLKYRGRDGYTF	TGTGCCAGCAGTTTAAAGTACAGGGGAAGAGATGGCTACACCTTC
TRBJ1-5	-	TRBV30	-	CAWSLQGNQPQHF	TGTGCCTGGAGTTTACAGGGCAATCAGCCCCAGCATTTT
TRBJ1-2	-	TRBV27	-	CAKFSPGNGYTF	TGTGCCAAATTTTCCCCAGGGAATGGCTACACCTTC
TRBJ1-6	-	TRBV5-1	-	CARVGSYNSPLHF	TGCGCCAGAGTGGGGTCGTATAATTCACCCCTCCACTTT
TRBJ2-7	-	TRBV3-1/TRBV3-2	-	CASSQGSRQAQTYEQYF	TGTGCCAGCAGCCAAGGGTCCAGGCAAGCCCAAACCTACGAGCAGTACTTC
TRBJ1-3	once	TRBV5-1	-	CASSLEGGRRTSGNTIYF	TGCGCCAGCAGCTTGGAGGGTGGCCGAAGGACCTCTGGAAACACCATATATTTT
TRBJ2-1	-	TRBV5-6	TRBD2	CASSLQSGREFF	TGTGCCAGCAGCTTGCAAAGCGGGAGGGAGTTCTTC
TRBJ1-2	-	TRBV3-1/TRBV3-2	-	CASSQEGSGGALEDYGYTF	TGTGCCAGCAGCCAAGAGGGAAGCGGGGGCGCCTTGGAGGACTATGGCTACACCTTC